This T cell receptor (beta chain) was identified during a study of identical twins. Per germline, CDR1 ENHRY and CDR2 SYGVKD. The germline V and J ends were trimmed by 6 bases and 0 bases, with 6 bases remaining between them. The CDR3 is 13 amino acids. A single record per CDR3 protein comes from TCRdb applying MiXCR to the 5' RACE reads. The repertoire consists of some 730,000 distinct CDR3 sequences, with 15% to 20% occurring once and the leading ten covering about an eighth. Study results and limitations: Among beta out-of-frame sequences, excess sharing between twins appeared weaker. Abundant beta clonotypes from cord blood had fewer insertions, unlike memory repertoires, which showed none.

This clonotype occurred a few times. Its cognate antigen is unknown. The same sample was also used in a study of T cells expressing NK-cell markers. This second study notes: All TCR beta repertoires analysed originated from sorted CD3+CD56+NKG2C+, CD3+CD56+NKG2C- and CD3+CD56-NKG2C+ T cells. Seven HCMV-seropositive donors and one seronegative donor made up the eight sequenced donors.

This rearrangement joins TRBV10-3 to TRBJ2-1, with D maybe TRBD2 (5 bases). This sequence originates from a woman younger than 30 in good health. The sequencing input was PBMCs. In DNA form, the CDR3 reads TGTGCCATCAGCGGGATCTCCTACAATGAGCAGTTCTTC. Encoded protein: CAISGISYNEQFF.